Listed here is a single T cell receptor (beta chain). In the authors' methods: Using the CDR3 differences seen across clinicopathological groups, the authors built a distant-metastasis classifier for papillary thyroid cancer, which was meant to discriminate distant-metastatic patients. TCRdb re-called clones via MiXCR from the PCR reads. TCRdb assigned the V and J calls; the authors' analysis was not used. This table has roughly 16,000 clones, 30% to 40% appearing once. Among the patients, none had received any treatment before thyroid surgery. The data were taken from a study of metastatic and nonmetastatic thyroid tumors. Germline V gene data show CDR1 as SGHNT and CDR2 as YENEEA. This CDR3 contains 13 residues. V dropped 7 bases and J dropped 8 bases, with 15 bases sitting between them.

The TCR comes from a female donor with papillary thyroid cancer or a benign thyroid nodule (not recorded which). Some clones in this sample may be carry-over from other donors' samples. Sequenced input: tumor tissue. V gene TRBV11-3 combines with J gene TRBJ2-1, with D hard to call. The CDR3 region is CASTELHGDEQFF. Written as DNA, the CDR3 is TGTGCCAGCACCGAACTACATGGTGATGAGCAGTTCTTC.